The T cell receptor (beta chain) under discussion was sequenced for a study of T cells after yellow fever vaccination. This clonotype was recorded a few times. Antigen specificity is unknown. 5'RACE template switching added a universal primer site and UMIs to TCR cDNA. TCRdb redid the calling of the 5' RACE reads with MiXCR, one entry per CDR3 protein. The sample shows about 580,000 distinct CDR3 sequences, about a sixth of them seen only once. Study-level findings and limits: Most primary-vaccination clones recurred post-booster (roughly 96% CD4, about 87% CD8). FACS-sorted repertoires could contain abundant clonotypes contaminating from the bulk population. It was a weaker secondary response, yet one that peaked faster, at day 5 versus 15.

Sequencing was performed on PBMCs, taken 5 to 6 days after the first yellow fever vaccination. The clonotype originates from a man aged 18 to 29 who received the YFV17D yellow fever vaccine.

CDR3 bases: TGTGCCAGCAGCAAAGACCGAGTTCGGGAGCAGTACTTC. Its protein product is CASSKDRVREQYF. The rearrangement uses TRBV6-1 and TRBJ2-7, with no clear D. V was clipped by 6 bases and J by 7 bases, with 16 bases between them. Germline V lookup: CDR1 MNHNS, CDR2 SASEGT. The CDR3 has 13 residues.